The 26 T cell receptor beta chains below all came from one sample that was sequenced in a study of blood T cells in healthy people across ages. Alongside a J-beta primer mix, a sample-barcoded 5' primer served in a second PCR lasting about 6 to 11 cycles. TCRdb itself ran the 5' RACE reads through MiXCR, one entry per CDR3 protein. The table lists 450,000 to 650,000 distinct CDR3 sequences, less than 25% of them singletons. A further study also used this sample, focusing on T cells of mothers and their children.

Sequences were obtained from blood. The receptors derive from a boy younger than 18 in good health.

The V and J genes are TRBV20-1 and TRBJ2-7; D gene uncertain. Trimming took off 6 bases at V and 3 bases at J, with 9 bases between the two ends. This CDR3 region has 11 residues. Looked up from germline, CDR1 is DFQATT and CDR2 is SNEGSKA (reference sequence). CDR3 nucleotide sequence: TGCAGTGCGCTCGGCGGCTACGAGCAGTACTTC. This gives the protein CSALGGYEQYF.

Remarks on this clonotype: The CDR3 carries no conserved terminal phenylalanine or tryptophan, so it likely arises from a read error. The rearrangement links TRBV5-4 to TRBJ1-3; D call uncertain. Germline V gives CDR1 SGHNT, CDR2 YYREEE (reference sequence). V gave up 4 bases and J gave up 0 bases, with 8 bases separating them. The CDR3 has 14 residues. The CDR3 bases are TGTGCCAGCAGCCTACATGACTCTGGAAACACCATATATCTT. Its protein is CASSLHDSGNTIYL.

This clonotype was detected only a few times. The genes are TRBV9 and TRBJ2-2, with 8 bases lining up with TRBD1. V dropped 0 bases and J dropped 6; count of bases not matched to a gene: 10. Germline CDR1 SGDLS, CDR2 YYNGEE. The CDR3 is made up of 17 amino acids. CDR3 in amino acids: CASSVEPYRGTAGELFF. As DNA, the CDR3 is TGTGCCAGCAGCGTAGAACCCTACAGGGGGACCGCCGGGGAGCTGTTTTTT.

CDR3 in DNA: TGTGCCAGCAGCTTAAACGGGAGGGCCTTCGATGAGCAGTTCTTC. It specifies CASSLNGRAFDEQFF. The chain employs TRBV7-2 and TRBJ2-5, with 8 bases aligning to TRBD2. Judging by the DNA end, TRBJ2-1 fits better; the J call may be wrong. CDR3 length: 15 residues. Germline CDR1 reads SGHTA; CDR2 reads FQGNSA.

The CDR3 here is CSGMPPGTGEQYF. For the CDR3, the DNA is TGCAGCGGTATGCCCCCGGGGACTGGGGAGCAGTACTTC. The chain links TRBV29-1 to TRBJ2-7; perhaps TRBD2 as D (6 bases). Between the trimmed V and J ends, which lost 7 bases and 7 bases, there was a span of 20 bases. The CDR3 totals 13 residues. The germline V gene encodes CDR1 SQVTM and CDR2 ANQGSEA.

This chain joins TRBV6-6 and TRBJ1-2, with TRBD1 matching over 7 bases. V was clipped by 2 bases and J by 6 bases; unmatched bases: 3. Looked up from germline, CDR1 is MNHNY and CDR2 is SVGAGI (reference sequence). This CDR3 has 13 amino acids. The CDR3 reads CASSYHDRDGYTF. CDR3 coding DNA: TGTGCCAGCAGTTACCATGACAGGGATGGCTACACCTTC.

This clonotype was observed a handful of times. This sequence may be a read error, since a much larger clone differs from it by one base. The chain couples TRBV4-1 to TRBJ1-5; tentative D call: TRBD1 (6 bases). This CDR3 is built from 15 residues. Germline V gene lookup returns CDR1 MGHRA and CDR2 YSYEKL. V dropped 3 bases and J dropped 4 bases, with 13 bases sitting between them. As DNA, the CDR3 is TGCGCCAGCAGCCAGGGACCAGGGGCAAATCAGCCCCAGCATTTT. Its protein product is CASSQGPGANQPQHF.

This CDR3 is CASSPWVGGARQETQYF. Written as DNA, the CDR3 is TGTGCCAGCAGTCCTTGGGTCGGGGGTGCACGGCAAGAGACCCAGTACTTC. The V gene is TRBV28, the J gene TRBJ2-5, with D perhaps TRBD2 (6 bases). The V gene's germline CDR1 is MDHEN and CDR2 SYDVKM. The CDR3 contains 17 residues. V was clipped by 5 bases and J by 2 bases, with 21 bases between them.

A word on this clonotype: The junction does not match germline at one end; this may be a read error. The chain joins TRBV7-2 to TRBJ2-2, with D tentatively TRBD1 (6 bases). Germline CDR1 is SGHTA and CDR2 is FQGNSA. CDR3 size: 18 residues. The DNA for the CDR3 is TGTGCCAGCAGTTTAGGGGGAACCGGGACAACCTACACCGGGGAGCTGTTTTTT. Its translation: CASSLGGTGTTYTGELFF. Drawing the rest from reference TRBV7-2 and TRBJ2-2, the complete variable domain is GAGVSQSPSNKVTEKGKDVELRCDPISGHTALYWYRQSLGQGLEFLIYFQGNSAPDKSGLPSDRFSAERTGGSVSTLTIQRTQQEDSAVYLCASSLGGTGTTYTGELFFGEGSRLTVL.

V usage is TRBV5-5 and J usage is TRBJ2-7, with TRBD2 matching 7 bases. Trimming took 1 base from V and 2 from J; bases not matched to a gene: 6. The CDR3 has 15 amino acids. CDR1 and CDR2 from the germline V gene are SGHKS and YYEKEE (reference sequence). CDR3 nucleotide sequence: TGTGCCAGCAGCTTGTCGGCGGGGGATGCCTACGAGCAGTACTTC. Amino acids: CASSLSAGDAYEQYF.

The chain carries TRBV7-2 and TRBJ2-7; TRBD1 aligns across 7 bases. The CDR3 has 14 amino acids. Trimming at V came to 4 bases and at J to 5 bases, leaving 8 bases not matched to a gene. The V gene's germline CDR1 is SGHTA and CDR2 FQGNSA. CDR3 protein: CASSYRTGTNEQYF. CDR3 DNA sequence: TGTGCCAGCAGCTACCGGACAGGAACAAACGAGCAGTACTTC.

The chain recombines TRBV7-8 with TRBJ2-7; D not certain. The CDR3 runs to 11 residues. V lost 1 base and J lost 8, with 6 bases in between. From germline, CDR1 is SGHVS and CDR2 FQNEAQ. DNA of the CDR3: TGTGCCAGCAGCTTAGATGGGCAGCAGTACTTC. Translation: CASSLDGQQYF. Variable domain in full (rest from reference TRBV7-8 and TRBJ2-7): GAGVSQSPRYKVAKRGQDVALRCDPISGHVSLFWYQQALGQGPEFLTYFQNEAQLDKSGLPSDRFFAERPEGSVSTLKIQRTQQEDSAVYLCASSLDGQQYFGPGTRLTVT.

This clonotype occurred a few times. The chain combines TRBV27 with TRBJ1-6, with TRBD1 matching 7 bases. The CDR3 is 13 amino acids. Germline lookup yields CDR1 MNHEY and CDR2 SMNVEV (reference sequence). V lost 8 bases to trimming and J lost 4 bases; unmatched junction nucleotides: 2. As DNA, the CDR3 is TGTGCCAGCCGGACAGGTTATAATTCACCCCTCCACTTT. Translation: CASRTGYNSPLHF.

The V call is TRBV7-2, the J call TRBJ2-1; TRBD2 aligns across 8 bases. The CDR3 runs 14 residues. Per the germline V gene, CDR1 is SGHTA and CDR2 is FQGNSA. Germline trimming cut 5 bases from V and 6 bases from J; bases unmatched to any gene: 6. The CDR3 nucleotides read TGTGCCAGCAGCCTCGGGACTAGTAGCAATGAGCAGTTCTTC. It codes for CASSLGTSSNEQFF.

The gene calls are TRBV5-1 and TRBJ2-1; 13 nucleotides agree with TRBD2. The junction had 5 bases not matched to a gene; V was cut back by 0 bases and J by 8 bases. This CDR3 spans 16 amino acids. CDR1 is SGHRS, CDR2 YFSETQ, per germline. This CDR3 reads CASSLDPGLAGDEQFF. Written as DNA, the CDR3 is TGCGCCAGCAGCTTGGATCCTGGACTAGCGGGAGATGAGCAGTTCTTC. Full variable domain (remainder filled in from reference TRBV5-1 and TRBJ2-1): KAGVTQTPRYLIKTRGQQVTLSCSPISGHRSVSWYQQTPGQGLQFLFEYFSETQRNKGNFPGRFSGRQFSNSRSEMNVSTLELGDSALYLCASSLDPGLAGDEQFFGPGTRLTVL.

The gene calls are TRBV12-3 or TRBV12-4 and TRBJ2-7; 8 bases line up with TRBD2. The CDR3 contains 14 residues. After removal of 7 bases from V and 5 bases from J, the junction contained 10 bases not matched to a gene. The CDR3 protein is CASNLPGGPHEQYF. In DNA form, the CDR3 reads TGTGCCAGCAATCTACCGGGAGGGCCCCACGAGCAGTACTTC.

The chain is built from TRBV7-2 and TRBJ2-1; D gene uncertain. With the DNA end fitting TRBJ2-5 better, the J assignment may be wrong. The CDR3 is 12 residues long. Per germline, CDR1 SGHTA and CDR2 FQGNSA. The CDR3 loop reads CASSPSRQTQYF. For the CDR3, the DNA is TGTGCCAGCAGCCCGTCGCGGCAGACCCAGTACTTC.

This clonotype was seen only a few times. Germline and junction disagree at one end, which may indicate a read error. The CDR3 bases are TGTGCCAGCAGTCCCCGTAGGGACTACTACGGCTACACCTTC. Translation: CASSPRRDYYGYTF. The rearrangement joins TRBV27 to TRBJ1-2; D is possibly TRBD1 (5 bases). This CDR3 contains 14 residues. Looked up from germline, CDR1 is MNHEY and CDR2 is SMNVEV (reference sequence).

This clonotype was seen more than once but under ten times. The chain couples TRBV7-9 to TRBJ1-1, with D perhaps matching TRBD1 (5 bases). The CDR3 length is 14 residues. V lost 5 bases and J 7 bases, leaving 17 bases between the germline ends. Germline CDR1 is SEHNR and CDR2 is FQNEAQ (reference sequence). The CDR3 DNA is TGTGCCAGCAGCCTCGGCCAGGGCAGGCTTGAAGCTTTCTTT. This translates into CASSLGQGRLEAFF.

This rearrangement joins TRBV14 to TRBJ2-5; D uncertain. V dropped 3 bases and J dropped 7 bases, with 6 bases sitting between them. This CDR3 contains 11 residues. The germline gives CDR1 SGHDN, CDR2 FVKESK. CDR3 loop: CASSQERTQYF. The CDR3 DNA sequence: TGTGCCAGCAGCCAGGAAAGGACCCAGTACTTC. The complete variable domain, with remaining parts taken from reference TRBV14 and TRBJ2-5, reads EAGVTQFPSHSVIEKGQTVTLRCDPISGHDNLYWYRRVMGKEIKFLLHFVKESKQDESGMPNNRFLAERTGGTYSTLKVQPAELEDSGVYFCASSQERTQYFGPGTRLLVL.

The table lists this clonotype with a few counts. The chain recombines TRBV3-1 with TRBJ1-2; no clear D. This CDR3 comprises 17 residues. Trimming removed 0 bases at V and 7 bases at J, with 21 bases between. Germline V gives CDR1 LGHDT, CDR2 YNNKEL (reference sequence). CDR3 protein: CASSQDLLRSPASGYTF. CDR3 DNA sequence: TGTGCCAGCAGCCAAGATCTCCTCAGGTCCCCAGCCTCTGGCTACACCTTC.

This clonotype was picked up a small number of times. The rearrangement joins TRBV30 to TRBJ1-1; TRBD1 might be the D (6 bases). This CDR3 has 12 residues. The germline CDR1 and CDR2 sequences are GTSNPN and SVGIG (reference sequence). V gave up 5 bases and J gave up 0 bases, with 7 bases separating them. The CDR3 loop is CAWGQMNTEAFF. In DNA form, the CDR3 reads TGTGCCTGGGGACAGATGAACACTGAAGCTTTCTTT.

This sequence joins TRBV7-2 and TRBJ2-2, with 7 positions matching TRBD2. This CDR3 spans 15 amino acids. Per the germline V gene, CDR1 is SGHTA and CDR2 is FQGNSA. The junction had 7 bases not matched to a gene; V was cut back by 3 bases and J by 6 bases. The CDR3 loop is CASSFQTSSSGELFF. The CDR3 bases are TGTGCCAGCAGCTTCCAGACTAGCTCTTCCGGGGAGCTGTTTTTT.

This rearrangement joins TRBV15 to TRBJ1-4; the match to TRBD1 covers 10 bases. The J segment lost 8 bases and the V segment lost 1 base, leaving 7 bases of the junction unmatched. Per the germline V gene, CDR1 is LNHNV and CDR2 is YYDKDF (reference sequence). The CDR3 length is 16 residues. Written as DNA, the CDR3 is TGTGCCACCAGCAGAGGGACAGGGGGTGCTGAGGAAAAACTGTTTTTT. Residues: CATSRGTGGAEEKLFF.

The rearrangement joins TRBV29-1 to TRBJ2-1, with 13 bases matching TRBD2. The germline V gene has CDR1 SQVTM and CDR2 ANQGSEA. This CDR3 has 20 amino acids. Germline trimming cut 0 bases from V and 8 bases from J; bases unmatched to any gene: 19. CDR3 nucleotides: TGCAGCGTTGAAGATACCTCCCTCCGGACTAGCGGGAGATTCTTGGATGAGCAGTTCTTC. This gives the protein CSVEDTSLRTSGRFLDEQFF.

V gene TRBV12-3 or TRBV12-4 combines with J gene TRBJ1-5; no clear D. The CDR3 spans 13 residues. The V and J ends lost 5 bases and 4 bases respectively, with 9 bases between them. Here the CDR3 reads CASSGQVNQPQHF. CDR3 DNA: TGTGCCAGCAGTGGGCAAGTTAATCAGCCCCAGCATTTT.